This T cell receptor beta chain was identified during a study of T cells in Graves' hyperthyroidism and ophthalmopathy. Study-wide results and caveats: Clonotypes that were expanded in thyroid above 0.001 mostly appeared in blood too.

The CDR3 consists of 14 residues. V lost 3 bases, J lost 5 bases, and 6 bases stayed unmatched. Patients counted as stable if ophthalmopathy did not develop within 18 months. Researchers barred patients who had uncontrolled infection, other autoimmune disease, pregnancy or lactation. Researchers amplified the TCR beta CDR3 regions from RNA transcripts. Using the HTBI primer set, a first-round RT-PCR was run on the TCR CDR3. One entry per CDR3 protein results from TCRdb running MiXCR on the multiplex PCR reads. The table lists 210,000 or so distinct CDR3 sequences, roughly 17% of them singletons. This clonotype has only one observation. Its antigen is not known.

The specimen sequenced was blood. The sequence was collected from a man aged 50 or older with Graves' hyperthyroidism. The chain recombines TRBV12-3 or TRBV12-4 with TRBJ2-5, with 7 nucleotides matching TRBD1. DNA for the CDR3: TGTGCCAGCAGTTTTACAGGGGCGGCGGAGACCCAGTACTTC. This encodes CASSFTGAAETQYF.